This T cell receptor beta chain originates from a study of HIV-infected patients and healthy controls. Broader study findings: Size-matched repertoire data failed to replicate the apparent Gini index recovery after therapy in HIV-infected patients. MAIT alpha-chain CDR3s were frequent in healthy controls, depleted in HIV+.

No cell fractionation was done, so the repertoire covers all unsorted peripheral blood T cells. Alpha and beta constant-region primers primed reverse transcription of 400 to 650 ng RNA. Alpha and beta chain libraries were made separately by chain-specific third strand synthesis with multiplexing indices. TCRdb re-analysed the 5' RACE reads in MiXCR, keeping a single row per CDR3 protein. Of approximately 16,000 distinct CDR3 sequences in the sample, more than 8.5% are singletons; the top ten hold 4.5% to 6%. This clonotype was observed at least ten times. No antigen is known for it. The receptor was derived from an adult in good health. The sample taken for sequencing was blood.

The chain's CDR3 is CASSYRHLASGYTF. Here the CDR3 DNA reads TGTGCCAGCAGCTACCGGCACCTAGCATCTGGCTACACCTTC. This chain joins TRBV3-1 and TRBJ1-2; D ambiguous. The CDR3 covers 14 residues. Trimming left V 5 bases short and J 7 bases short, with 17 bases between. CDR1 and CDR2 from the germline V gene are LGHDT and YNNKEL (reference sequence).